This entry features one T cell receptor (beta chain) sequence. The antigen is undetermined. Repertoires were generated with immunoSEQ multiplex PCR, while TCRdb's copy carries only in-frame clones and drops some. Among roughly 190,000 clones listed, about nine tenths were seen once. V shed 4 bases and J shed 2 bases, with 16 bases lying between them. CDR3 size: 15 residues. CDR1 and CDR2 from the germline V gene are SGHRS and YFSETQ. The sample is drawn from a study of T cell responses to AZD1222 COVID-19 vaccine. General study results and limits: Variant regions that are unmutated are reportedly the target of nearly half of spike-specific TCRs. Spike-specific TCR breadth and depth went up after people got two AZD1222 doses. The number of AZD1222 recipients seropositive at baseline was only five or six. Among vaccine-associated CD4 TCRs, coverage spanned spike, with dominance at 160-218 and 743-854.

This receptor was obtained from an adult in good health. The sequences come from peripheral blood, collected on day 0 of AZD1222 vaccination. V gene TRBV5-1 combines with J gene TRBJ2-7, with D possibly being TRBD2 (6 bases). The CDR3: CASSLKHTGAYEQYF. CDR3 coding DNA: TGCGCCAGCAGCCTTAAGCATACGGGAGCCTACGAGCAGTACTTC.